The next 5 T cell receptor beta chains were all read from a single sample in a study of persistence of HIV-infected CD4 T cells. Sequencing used immunoSEQ version 4 in survey mode. Here immunoSEQ multiplex PCR was the method, and the copy in TCRdb shows in-frame clones only, minus some. The table includes roughly 14,000 clones, about 72% detected once. Lysates of CMV-infected fibroblasts at around 10 ug/mL stimulated these cells. CD4+ T cells upregulating both CD40 ligand and CD69 were sorted as responding cells. For these TCRs, the target antigens are not known. The input for sequencing was CD4+ T cells sorted from PBMCs after approximately 20-hour stimulation, taken from a patient who received antiretroviral therapy. Every receptor here comes from an adult man with HIV who was CMV-seropositive.

The CDR3 protein is CASSLRADLSYEQYF. Here the CDR3 DNA reads TGTGCCAGCAGCTTAAGGGCGGATTTATCCTACGAGCAGTACTTC. The chain joins TRBV7-3 to TRBJ2-7, with D unresolved. The CDR3 sequence is 15 residues long. V lost 1 base to trimming and J lost 1 base, with 11 bases between them. Germline CDR1 and CDR2: SGHTA and FQGTGA. The full variable domain, completed using reference TRBV7-3 and TRBJ2-7, is GAGVSQTPSNKVTEKGKYVELRCDPISGHTALYWYRQSLGQGPEFLIYFQGTGAADDSGLPNDRFFAVRPEGSVSTLKIQRTERGDSAVYLCASSLRADLSYEQYFGPGTRLTVT.

The V call is TRBV11-3, the J call TRBJ2-3, with 7 bases identical to TRBD2. In germline, CDR1 is SGHNT, CDR2 YENEEA. Losses at the gene ends were 3 bases for V and 7 bases for J; bases not matched to a gene: 10. This CDR3 spans 15 amino acids. CDR3 DNA sequence: TGTGCCAGCAGCTTGATGGGAGGGCAGGGTCATACGCAGTATTTT. Its protein is CASSLMGGQGHTQYF.

The chain has TRBV19 and TRBJ2-2, with D perhaps matching TRBD1 or TRBD2 (6 bases each). V lost 6 bases, J lost 4 bases, and 15 bases lay in between. CDR3 length equals 15 residues. Germline values: CDR1 LNHDA, CDR2 SQIVND (reference sequence). CDR3 sequence reads: CASRSGGVGTGELFF. The CDR3 nucleotides are TGTGCCAGTAGATCCGGGGGCGTGGGCACCGGGGAGCTGTTTTTT.

The J gene is TRBJ2-2, the V gene TRBV25-1; D is perhaps TRBD1 (5 bases). CDR1 is MGHDK and CDR2 is SYGVNS in the germline V gene. The CDR3 covers 15 residues. V was trimmed by 7 bases and J by 5 bases, leaving 17 bases between them. The CDR3 protein is CASTQVALGTGELFF. CDR3 DNA: TGTGCCAGCACACAGGTGGCGTTAGGAACCGGGGAGCTGTTTTTT.

The chain joins TRBV5-1 to TRBJ2-4; D ambiguous. The CDR3 spans 13 residues. Between the trimmed V and J ends, which lost 4 bases and 7 bases, there was a span of 12 bases. CDR1 is SGHRS, CDR2 YFSETQ, per germline. The CDR3 DNA follows: TGCGCCAGCAGCAGCCCCGACGTTAACATTCAGTACTTC. Amino acids: CASSSPDVNIQYF.